The TCR beta chain under discussion was sequenced for a study of tumor-infiltrating lymphocytes in primary liver carcinoma. This CDR3 has 14 amino acids. The V gene lost 2 bases and the J gene lost 2 bases, with 7 bases spanning the gap. Total RNA amounting to around 540 ng was the source from which TCR beta cDNA was made with a constant-region primer. Researchers made the TCR beta libraries by running three nested multiplex PCR rounds with slightly modified ARM-PCR. Use of TRBV1-TRBV30 forward primers with a C-beta reverse primer characterized the first two PCR rounds, which lasted roughly 11 cycles each. One entry per CDR3 protein, called by TCRdb with MiXCR from the multiplex PCR reads. The table lists 150,000 to 200,000 distinct CDR3 sequences, around 60% of them singletons. Unsorted whole blood supplied the blood RNA, and germline DNA was isolated too.

The rearrangement joins TRBV12-3 or TRBV12-4 to TRBJ1-5; D is ambiguous. The sample was peripheral blood. This clonotype was sampled from a man aged 40-50 years with primary liver carcinoma and hepatitis B virus infection. This CDR3 is CASSLMQGNQPQHF. The CDR3 DNA is TGTGCCAGCAGTTTAATGCAGGGCAATCAGCCCCAGCATTTT.